Following are 2 T cell receptor beta chains from one sample sequenced in a study of immune characterization of retroperitoneal liposarcoma (dated by TCRdb to between 2019 and 2020). Receptor amplification or capture employed PCR. TCRdb records NextSeq 500 as the sequencer. The public reads were run again by TCRdb, first through fastp at Q25 and then through MiXCR, and only productive beta chains were kept. Rows with a matching CDR3 protein are joined into one entry that keeps the most common DNA and genes. The sample table lists approximately 10,000 distinct CDR3 sequences, approximately 30% of them with a count of one. Of the sample, 8.5% is held by the ten largest clones. The sample comprised tumor tissue. These receptors were taken from a female donor with retroperitoneal liposarcoma.

This rearrangement joins TRBV18 to TRBJ2-1, with 9 nucleotides matching TRBD1. The V gene end was trimmed by 3 bases and the J gene end by 10 bases; junction bases not matched to a gene: 4. There are 13 residues in the CDR3. The germline CDR1 and CDR2 sequences are KGHSH and LQKENI. CDR3 bases: TGTGCCAGCTCACCGAACAGGGGGCAGGAGCAGTTCTTC. It codes for CASSPNRGQEQFF.

This clonotype occurred a few times. This chain joins TRBV24-1 and TRBJ2-5; D gene ambiguous. The CDR3 covers 15 residues. V lost 4 bases and J lost 5, with 16 bases in between. Germline CDR1 is KGHDR and CDR2 is SFDVKD. CDR3 sequence reads: CATSDLDPIGETQYF. CDR3 nucleotides: TGTGCCACCAGTGACCTCGACCCCATCGGGGAGACCCAGTACTTC.